A selection of T cell receptor beta chains follows, all from one sample in a study of OX40 agonist ivuxolimab in advanced cancers. Repertoires were generated with immunoSEQ multiplex PCR, while TCRdb's copy carries only in-frame clones and drops some. This table holds tens of thousands of clones, about 88% found once. Sequenced material: CD4+ or CD8+ T cells sorted from blood, taken in a trial of the OX40 agonist ivuxolimab. The receptor source for this set is an adult with an advanced solid tumor such as melanoma, head and neck, liver or kidney cancer. Both conserved end residues are part of each CDR3. D genes are given only for firm matches. Clone size, where shown, is once, few, many, or a class for clones that have expanded.

V: TRBV7-9
J: TRBJ1-6
size: -
D: -
DNA: TGTGCCAGCAGCTTAGACCTAGCGGGGTCACCCCTCCACTTT
CDR3: CASSLDLAGSPLHF

V: TRBV13
J: TRBJ1-5
size: -
D: -
DNA: TGTGCCAGCAGCTCAACAGGGTGGCGTCAGCCCCAGCATTTT
CDR3: CASSSTGWRQPQHF

V: TRBV7-2
J: TRBJ1-2
size: few
D: -
DNA: TGTGCCAGCAGCTCACAGGGACGTGGCTACACCTTC
CDR3: CASSSQGRGYTF

V: TRBV30
J: TRBJ2-5
size: -
D: -
DNA: TGTGCCTGGAGCCTCGGGGTACAAGAGACCCAGTACTTC
CDR3: CAWSLGVQETQYF

V: TRBV7-2
J: TRBJ2-7
size: -
D: TRBD1
DNA: TGTGCCAGCAGCTTAGCTACAGGGGCCCTCTACGAGCAGTACTTC
CDR3: CASSLATGALYEQYF

V: TRBV7-9
J: TRBJ2-3
size: -
D: -
DNA: TGTGCCAGCAGCCCCCGCGGGGCCTTGGGGGATACGCAGTATTTT
CDR3: CASSPRGALGDTQYF

V: TRBV7-6
J: TRBJ2-3
size: -
D: -
DNA: TGTGCCAGCAGCTTACTCACAGATACGCAGTATTTT
CDR3: CASSLLTDTQYF

V: TRBV7-9
J: TRBJ1-3
size: -
D: -
DNA: TGTGCCAGCAGGGTCTCTGGAAACACCATATATTTT
CDR3: CASRVSGNTIYF

V: TRBV7-3
J: TRBJ2-5
size: -
D: TRBD1
DNA: TGTGCCAGCAGCTTAACGGGGACAGGAGAGACCCAGTACTTC
CDR3: CASSLTGTGETQYF

V: TRBV6-5
J: TRBJ2-5
size: -
D: TRBD1
DNA: TGTGCCAGCAAAATAAACAGGGGAGAGACCCAGTACTTC
CDR3: CASKINRGETQYF

V: TRBV28
J: TRBJ1-5
size: -
D: -
DNA: TGTGCCAGCAGTCCCAGGGCCGCACCCCGAAATCAGCCCCAGCATTTT
CDR3: CASSPRAAPRNQPQHF

V: TRBV6-5
J: TRBJ2-5
size: -
D: -
DNA: TGTGCCAGCAGATTGACAGGCCAAGAGACCCAGTACTTC
CDR3: CASRLTGQETQYF

V: TRBV9
J: TRBJ1-3
size: -
D: -
DNA: TGTGCCAGCAGCGGACAAAGCTCTGGAAACACCATATATTTT
CDR3: CASSGQSSGNTIYF

V: TRBV18
J: TRBJ1-2
size: -
D: -
DNA: TGTGCCAGCTCACCAATAGCGGCAGAGGCGGGTGGCTACACCTTC
CDR3: CASSPIAAEAGGYTF

V: TRBV10-2
J: TRBJ2-7
size: -
D: -
DNA: TGCGCCAGCGGGTCGGTGATGGATGGCTACGAGCAGTACTTC
CDR3: CASGSVMDGYEQYF

V: TRBV27
J: TRBJ1-1
size: -
D: -
DNA: TGTGCCAGCAGTTTAAGGGGCACCGCTGAAGCTTTCTTT
CDR3: CASSLRGTAEAFF

V: TRBV5-1
J: TRBJ2-5
size: -
D: -
DNA: TGCGCCAGCAGTAAAGGAGAGGGGAAACAAGAGACCCAGTACTTC
CDR3: CASSKGEGKQETQYF

V: TRBV10-3
J: TRBJ2-2
size: -
D: TRBD2
DNA: TGTGCCATCCAGGCTAGCGGAGGCACCGGGGAGCTGTTTTTT
CDR3: CAIQASGGTGELFF

V: TRBV5-3
J: TRBJ1-6
size: -
D: -
DNA: TGTGCCAGAAGCTACCCGACTGGGGGGCGACTCTATAATTCACCCCTCCACTTT
CDR3: CARSYPTGGRLYNSPLHF

V: TRBV4-2
J: TRBJ1-1
size: -
D: -
DNA: TGTGCCAGCAGCCAACGGGGAGAGGACACTGAAGCTTTCTTT
CDR3: CASSQRGEDTEAFF

V: TRBV4-2
J: TRBJ2-3
size: -
D: TRBD2
DNA: TGTGCCAGCAGCCCATCTAGCGGGGTGGATACGCAGTATTTT
CDR3: CASSPSSGVDTQYF

V: TRBV4-2
J: TRBJ1-4
size: -
D: -
DNA: TGTGCCAGCAGCCAAGTGGACAGCCGAAATGAAAAACTGTTTTTT
CDR3: CASSQVDSRNEKLFF

V: TRBV7-3
J: TRBJ1-2
size: -
D: TRBD1
DNA: TGTGCCAGCAGCCCCGACGGGACAGGGATGAATGGCTACACCTTC
CDR3: CASSPDGTGMNGYTF

V: TRBV6-1
J: TRBJ1-3
size: -
D: -
DNA: TGTGCCAGCAGTGACCGACCACAGGAGGGAAACACCATATATTTT
CDR3: CASSDRPQEGNTIYF

V: TRBV5-1
J: TRBJ2-5
size: -
D: TRBD2
DNA: TGCGCCAGCAACGCCGGGACTACGATACAAGAGACCCAGTACTTC
CDR3: CASNAGTTIQETQYF

V: TRBV18
J: TRBJ1-2
size: -
D: -
DNA: TGTGCCAGCTCATTACAGGTACAGGATGGCTACACCTTC
CDR3: CASSLQVQDGYTF

V: TRBV10-3
J: TRBJ2-2
size: -
D: -
DNA: TGTGCCATCAGTGGGCGGGAAGGTTCGAACACCGGGGAGCTGTTTTTT
CDR3: CAISGREGSNTGELFF

V: TRBV19
J: TRBJ2-5
size: -
D: TRBD2
DNA: TGTGCCAGTAGCCCGGGACTAGCGGGGGAAGAGACCCAGTACTTC
CDR3: CASSPGLAGEETQYF

V: TRBV5-4
J: TRBJ1-1
size: -
D: TRBD1
DNA: TGTGCCAGCAGTAAGCCGGGACAGGGCATGAACACTGAAGCTTTCTTT
CDR3: CASSKPGQGMNTEAFF

V: TRBV15
J: TRBJ1-1
size: -
D: -
DNA: TGTGCCACCAGCAGAGATCGCTTCACTGAAGCTTTCTTT
CDR3: CATSRDRFTEAFF

V: TRBV6-1
J: TRBJ2-5
size: -
D: -
DNA: TGTGCCAGCAGCCCACCCGGGCCCCTCACGGAGACCCAGTACTTC
CDR3: CASSPPGPLTETQYF

V: TRBV5-1
J: TRBJ2-5
size: few
D: -
DNA: TGCGCCAGCAGCTTGGGTCGGGGCCAGGAGACCCAGTACTTC
CDR3: CASSLGRGQETQYF

V: TRBV10-2
J: TRBJ2-2
size: -
D: TRBD1
DNA: TGCGCCAGCAGTGAGTCCTACAGGGGAAGGGCCGGGGAGCTGTTTTTT
CDR3: CASSESYRGRAGELFF

V: TRBV4-1
J: TRBJ1-4
size: -
D: TRBD1
DNA: TGCGCCAGCAGCCAGGCGACAGGGTACCCTAATGAAAAACTGTTTTTT
CDR3: CASSQATGYPNEKLFF

V: TRBV15
J: TRBJ1-2
size: -
D: -
DNA: TGTGCCACCAGCAACAGGGAGGTTTCTGACTACACCTTC
CDR3: CATSNREVSDYTF

V: TRBV18
J: TRBJ1-3
size: -
D: TRBD1
DNA: TGTGCCAGCTCACCTAGGACAGGGGATGGAAACACCATATATTTT
CDR3: CASSPRTGDGNTIYF

V: TRBV28
J: TRBJ2-5
size: -
D: TRBD1
DNA: TGTGCCAGCAGTTTAGCCGCAGGGGGCAAGGCCCAGTACTTC
CDR3: CASSLAAGGKAQYF

V: TRBV10-3
J: TRBJ2-3
size: -
D: -
DNA: TGTGCCATCAGTGAGCTGAGAACTAGCACAGATACGCAGTATTTT
CDR3: CAISELRTSTDTQYF

V: TRBV15
J: TRBJ1-2
size: -
D: TRBD1
DNA: TGTGCCACCAGCCGGGAGGGGACAGGGGCCTCCTATGGCTACACCTTC
CDR3: CATSREGTGASYGYTF

V: TRBV4-2
J: TRBJ1-4
size: -
D: -
DNA: TGTGCCAGCAGCTCCGGGGTGAGGGATGAAAAACTGTTTTTT
CDR3: CASSSGVRDEKLFF